The 8 T cell receptor beta chains listed next were all sequenced from one sample in a study of shared clonotypes between healthy human individuals. Measured with immunoSEQ multiplex PCR; TCRdb has only the in-frame clones, and not every one. The sample holds roughly 2.4 million clones, under 97% seen once. The material sequenced was naive CD4+ T cells sorted from blood. Subset noted: CD45RA+ positively selected. The receptors originated from a man between 18 and 35 years old in good health.

The chain has TRBV6-1 and TRBJ2-7; TRBD1 matches at 7 bases. Germline V gene sequence: CDR1 MNHNS, CDR2 SASEGT. CDR3 size: 14 residues. J gave up 7 bases and V 6 bases, and 12 bases lay outside the gene matches. CDR3 sequence: CASSGGTVGREQYF. The CDR3 nucleotides read TGTGCCAGCAGCGGTGGGACAGTGGGTCGGGAGCAGTACTTC.

The genes are TRBV27 and TRBJ2-1; D is possibly TRBD1 (5 bases). The V end was cut by 6 bases, the J end by 0 bases, with 12 bases between. The CDR3 spans 15 residues. CDR1 is MNHEY, CDR2 SMNVEV, per germline (reference sequence). This chain's CDR3 is CASSLDGHSYNEQFF. DNA of the CDR3: TGTGCCAGCAGCTTGGACGGACACTCCTACAATGAGCAGTTCTTC.

The chain links TRBV9 to TRBJ2-1; either TRBD1 or TRBD2 may supply D (5 bases each). Trimming cost V 0 bases and J 5 bases, with 12 bases left between them. The CDR3 extends over 15 amino acids. Germline loops: CDR1 SGDLS, CDR2 YYNGEE. The CDR3: CASSVGGELNNEQFF. The CDR3 bases are TGTGCCAGCAGCGTAGGAGGGGAGTTAAACAATGAGCAGTTCTTC.

The chain is built from TRBV18 and TRBJ2-1; D is uncertain. CDR3 length: 13 residues. V was clipped by 0 bases and J by 9 bases, with 9 bases between them. Germline V gives CDR1 KGHSH, CDR2 LQKENI. The CDR3 region has the DNA TGTGCCAGCTCACCACCCATGGTAGCTGAGCAGTTCTTC. Protein product: CASSPPMVAEQFF.

This chain uses TRBV5-1 with TRBJ2-7; 7 nucleotides align to TRBD1. In germline, CDR1 is SGHRS, CDR2 YFSETQ. V shed 5 bases, J shed 3 bases, and the junction held 8 bases outside the gene matches. CDR3 length equals 14 residues. This CDR3 reads CASRDRLGNYEQYF. As DNA, the CDR3 is TGCGCCAGCAGGGACAGGTTGGGGAACTACGAGCAGTACTTC.

V and J are TRBV7-2 and TRBJ2-2; the D gene is possibly TRBD1 (6 bases). Germline V gene sequence: CDR1 SGHTA, CDR2 FQGNSA. Trimming cost V 5 bases and J 5 bases, with 21 bases left between them. The length of the CDR3 is 17 residues. The CDR3 loop reads CASSQNPTGWGTGELFF. CDR3 nucleotide sequence: TGTGCCAGCAGCCAGAATCCTACAGGGTGGGGAACCGGGGAGCTGTTTTTT.

The chain employs TRBV7-2 and TRBJ2-3, with 8 bases matching TRBD2. Germline lookup yields CDR1 SGHTA and CDR2 FQGNSA. This CDR3 has 16 amino acids. Unmatched junction bases numbered 4, after V lost 2 bases and J lost 0 bases. CDR3 DNA sequence: TGTGCCAGCAGCTTAACTAGCGGCTTAAGCACAGATACGCAGTATTTT. It encodes CASSLTSGLSTDTQYF. Full variable domain (remainder filled in from reference TRBV7-2 and TRBJ2-3): GAGVSQSPSNKVTEKGKDVELRCDPISGHTALYWYRQSLGQGLEFLIYFQGNSAPDKSGLPSDRFSAERTGGSVSTLTIQRTQQEDSAVYLCASSLTSGLSTDTQYFGPGTRLTVL.

This sequence joins TRBV27 and TRBJ2-7; 7 bases align to TRBD1. Per germline, CDR1 MNHEY and CDR2 SMNVEV (reference sequence). This CDR3 comprises 17 residues. V lost 4 bases to trimming and J lost 3 bases; unmatched junction nucleotides: 15. The CDR3 region is CASSSINKGRGNYEQYF. In nucleotides, the CDR3 is TGTGCCAGCAGTTCCATTAATAAGGGCAGGGGGAACTACGAGCAGTACTTC.